Listed below are T cell receptor beta chains from one sample, sequenced in a study of T cells expressing NK-cell markers. Reanalyzing the 5' RACE reads, TCRdb keeps one entry per CDR3 protein, without DNA. The table lists 200,000 to 300,000 distinct CDR3 sequences, with approximately 0.39% in the top ten. Input material: blood T cells: a sorted CD56 or NKG2C T cell subset, CD4+ or CD8+ T cells, or bulk PBMC T cells (not recorded which). These receptors were obtained from a young man in good health. The CDR3 runs from the conserved cysteine through the conserved F or W.

J,length,V,CDR3
TRBJ1-2,15,TRBV6-5,CASSYLPSTSYGYTF
TRBJ1-5,12,TRBV29-1,CSVEEGRGSQHF
TRBJ2-1,17,TRBV7-8,CASSLRREGPRWNEQFF
TRBJ2-3,17,TRBV12-3/TRBV12-4,CASSSPRSSQPTDTQYF
TRBJ1-5,14,TRBV29-1,CSAHLTGDNQPQHF
TRBJ2-1,17,TRBV11-3,CASSPGTGILGRNEQFF
TRBJ2-2,16,TRBV7-9,CASSLGLANVGGELFF
TRBJ1-2,14,TRBV6-5,CASSYSGITGGYTF
TRBJ2-3,14,TRBV29-1,CSFTLAGVPDTQYF
TRBJ2-1,15,TRBV18,CASSPPGGRFNEQFF
TRBJ2-5,16,TRBV12-3/TRBV12-4,CASSRDRGAGGETQYF
TRBJ2-5,13,TRBV20-1,CSARGQDGETQYF
TRBJ2-5,15,TRBV14,CASSPDLAGAETQYF
TRBJ2-1,13,TRBV3-1,CASSPQRLNEQFF
TRBJ1-5,15,TRBV19,CASSRDRAGNQPQHF
TRBJ2-7,12,TRBV12-3/TRBV12-4,CASGFGNYEQYF
TRBJ1-1,16,TRBV11-2,CASSPWTVAMNTEAFF
TRBJ2-7,13,TRBV7-2,CASSPQTMNEQYF
TRBJ1-5,16,TRBV12-3/TRBV12-4,CASSLAQAGSAQPQHF
TRBJ2-1,16,TRBV12-3/TRBV12-4,CASSLTRLRGRDEQFF
TRBJ2-5,15,TRBV29-1,CSVRLAGLIQETQYF
TRBJ2-5,14,TRBV6-5,CASSYEEGVGAQYF
TRBJ2-5,14,TRBV20-1,CSARDLAWQETQYF
TRBJ1-4,15,TRBV12-3/TRBV12-4,CASSFGGTLGEKLFF
TRBJ2-3,16,TRBV29-1,CSVQPPEGLLTGTQYF
TRBJ2-5,12,TRBV20-1,CSARRLVETQYF
TRBJ2-5,13,TRBV18,CASSSDLAETQYF
TRBJ2-7,12,TRBV6-6,CASIDSSYEQYF
TRBJ1-4,18,TRBV5-5,CASRNLRDRSTTNEKLFF
TRBJ1-1,15,TRBV7-9,CASSLDLQGETEAFF
TRBJ2-7,15,TRBV15,CATSRDRLFSYEQYF
TRBJ1-2,15,TRBV20-1,CSARGTDSFLYGYTF
TRBJ2-1,12,TRBV4-3,CASSHRLGEQFF
TRBJ2-1,13,TRBV4-1,CASSQGNRGEQFF
TRBJ2-1,16,TRBV18,CASSPMLGGSYNEQFF
TRBJ2-3,15,TRBV12-3/TRBV12-4,CAGRLYGDTADTQYF
TRBJ2-1,15,TRBV5-5,CASSLEGVKRNEQFF
TRBJ1-1,15,TRBV12-3/TRBV12-4,CASSLEVGGNTEAFF
TRBJ1-4,13,TRBV12-3/TRBV12-4,CASSRRLNEKLFF
TRBJ2-1,16,TRBV12-3/TRBV12-4,CASTSAGTSGKTRQFF
TRBJ2-7,14,TRBV10-3,CAISTGTSGSKQYF
TRBJ2-1,14,TRBV11-2,CASSPGTGVNEQFF
TRBJ2-6,18,TRBV7-2,CASSGGQGKFFGANVLTF
TRBJ2-4,13,TRBV6-6,CASRGLGKNIQYF
TRBJ2-3,20,TRBV24-1,CATSDSMPGGAQDSTDTQYF
TRBJ2-1,12,TRBV7-9,CALKPERDEQFF
TRBJ2-1,15,TRBV5-5,CASSTTGESYNEQFF
TRBJ1-1,14,TRBV4-1,CASRGHLKNTEAFF
TRBJ2-3,18,TRBV11-2,CASSFSRLAGGGADTQYF
TRBJ2-2,15,TRBV7-9,CASPTSGTNTGELFF
TRBJ2-7,16,TRBV20-1,CSARDLLRGRTYEQYF
TRBJ2-7,14,TRBV7-6,CASSRLAGDGEQYF
TRBJ2-3,13,TRBV5-4,CASRQVEGHTQYF
TRBJ1-1,13,TRBV10-3,CAISETPPTEAFF
TRBJ1-5,14,TRBV20-1,CSARERGQNQPQHF